Shown below are 27 T cell receptor beta chains from a single sample sequenced in a study of T cells in Graves' hyperthyroidism and ophthalmopathy. TCR beta CDR3 regions were amplified from RNA. TCR CDR3 underwent first-round RT-PCR with the HTBI primer set. From the multiplex PCR reads, TCRdb called clonotypes with MiXCR, one entry per CDR3 protein. The sample holds some 580,000 distinct CDR3 sequences, 16% seen once. The sample was blood. The receptors originated from a woman in her thirties or forties with Graves' ophthalmopathy.

V usage is TRBV19 and J usage is TRBJ2-1; weak D call: TRBD2 (5 bases). Germline V gene sequence: CDR1 LNHDA, CDR2 SQIVND (reference sequence). V dropped 3 bases and J dropped 8 bases, with 11 bases sitting between them. This CDR3 has 13 residues. The CDR3 nucleotides are TGTGCCAGTAGTATCGGGGTGAGGGATGAGCAGTTCTTC. It specifies CASSIGVRDEQFF.

The chain joins TRBV20-1 to TRBJ2-3; TRBD1 agrees at 8 bases. Germline V gene sequence: CDR1 DFQATT, CDR2 SNEGSKA (reference sequence). V trimming: 0 bases; J trimming: 4 bases; junction bases outside the gene matches: 6. The CDR3 extends over 15 amino acids. The DNA of the CDR3 is TGCAGTGCTAGAGATAGCCAGGGGGCGTCAGATACGCAGTATTTT. Its protein is CSARDSQGASDTQYF.

The V and J genes are TRBV29-1 and TRBJ2-1, with D possibly TRBD2 on 6 matching bases. The last part of the DNA fits TRBJ2-7 better; the J call may be wrong. Looked up from germline, CDR1 is SQVTM and CDR2 is ANQGSEA. There are 14 residues in the CDR3. In nucleotides, the CDR3 is TGCAGCGTTGTGGGCGGGAACCTTTACAATGAGCAGTACTTC. The encoded protein is CSVVGGNLYNEQYF.

This clonotype was counted many times. The J gene is TRBJ2-5, the V gene TRBV6-2 or TRBV6-3; D gene unclear. V was shortened by 0 bases and J by 7 bases, with 15 bases between the two germline ends. This CDR3 is 15 amino acids long. Germline V gene lookup returns CDR1 MNHEY and CDR2 SVGEGT. CDR3 protein: CASSYSIPGSGTQYF. The DNA for the CDR3 is TGTGCCAGCAGTTACTCGATACCGGGCTCCGGGACCCAGTACTTC.

This clonotype occurred many times. The chain joins TRBV2 to TRBJ2-3, with a tentative D call TRBD1 (6 bases). This CDR3 has 15 residues. Germline CDR1 reads SNHLY; CDR2 reads FYNNEI. V was cut by 8 bases and J by 2 bases, with 17 bases left in between. The CDR3 DNA reads TGTGCCAGCGATTTCACAGGGACCTCCACAGATACGCAGTATTTT. Translation: CASDFTGTSTDTQYF. The complete variable domain, with remaining parts taken from reference TRBV2 and TRBJ2-3, reads EPEVTQTPSHQVTQMGQEVILRCVPISNHLYFYWYRQILGQKVEFLVSFYNNEISEKSEIFDDQFSVERPDGSNFTLKIRSTKLEDSAMYFCASDFTGTSTDTQYFGPGTRLTVL.

This clonotype was counted ten times or more. The chain recombines TRBV2 with TRBJ2-1; D gene unclear. V lost 1 base to trimming and J lost 7 bases, with 14 bases between them. Germline-derived CDR1 and CDR2 are SNHLY and FYNNEI. This CDR3 spans 15 amino acids. CDR3 nucleotide sequence: TGTGCCAGCAGTGAAGACCAAGGGCGGTATAATGAGCAGTTCTTC. It translates to CASSEDQGRYNEQFF.

CDR3 sequence reads: CASSYKGLGNNEQFF. CDR3 nucleotide sequence: TGTGCCAGCAGTTACAAGGGTCTAGGGAACAATGAGCAGTTCTTC. The V gene is TRBV6-5, the J gene TRBJ2-1; D gene ambiguous. The germline V gene has CDR1 MNHEY and CDR2 SVGAGI. This CDR3 is 15 amino acids long. Deletions cut 2 bases from V and 5 bases from J, with 13 bases between.

The chain links TRBV20-1 to TRBJ1-6; TRBD1 matches at 7 bases. Germline loops: CDR1 DFQATT, CDR2 SNEGSKA (reference sequence). V lost 4 bases, J lost 5 bases, and 8 bases stayed unmatched. The CDR3 covers 15 residues. CDR3 loop: CSAIKPGTDNSPLHF. In DNA, the CDR3 is TGCAGTGCTATCAAGCCCGGGACAGATAATTCACCCCTCCACTTT.

This clonotype was found once. V gene TRBV24-1 combines with J gene TRBJ1-5; maybe TRBD1 (5 bases). V lost 5 bases and J 6 bases, leaving 19 bases between the germline ends. Germline loops: CDR1 KGHDR, CDR2 SFDVKD. There are 16 residues in the CDR3. The CDR3 nucleotides read TGTGCCACCAGTGCTCCGGGACCGCGTATGGGTCAGCCCCAGCATTTT. Its protein product is CATSAPGPRMGQPQHF.

This clonotype came up many times. The V call is TRBV11-2, the J call TRBJ1-3; D is undetermined. The V end lost 5 bases, the J end lost 2 bases, and 19 bases lay between the germline ends. The length of the CDR3 is 17 residues. Per germline, CDR1 SGHAT and CDR2 FQNNGV. The CDR3 sequence is CASSPVRWRTTGNTIYF. The CDR3 bases are TGTGCCAGCAGCCCAGTTCGTTGGAGGACTACTGGAAACACCATATATTTT.

The sample holds many counts of this clonotype. The chain is built from TRBV6-1 and TRBJ1-1; D uncertain. This CDR3 has 14 residues. The V end lost 6 bases, the J end lost 0 bases, and 11 bases lay between the germline ends. CDR1 is MNHNS and CDR2 is SASEGT in the germline V gene. In DNA form, the CDR3 reads TGTGCCAGCAGCCGAGGTGATATGAACACTGAAGCTTTCTTT. Translation: CASSRGDMNTEAFF.

The gene calls are TRBV20-1 and TRBJ2-7; TRBD1 aligns across 7 bases. Unmatched junction bases numbered 5, after V lost 3 bases and J lost 0 bases. This CDR3 has 14 amino acids. The germline V gene encodes CDR1 DFQATT and CDR2 SNEGSKA (reference sequence). CDR3 residues: CSARDPGGSYEQYF. Written as DNA, the CDR3 is TGCAGTGCTAGGGATCCAGGGGGCTCCTACGAGCAGTACTTC.

This clonotype was recorded many times. The V and J genes are TRBV10-3 and TRBJ2-1, with D possibly matching TRBD2 (6 bases). CDR1 and CDR2 (germline): ENHRY, SYGVKD. This CDR3 region has 13 residues. V lost 9 bases, J lost 8 bases, and 17 bases lay in between. CDR3 DNA sequence: TGTGCCATACAGGAGCGGGTTACGGATGAGCAGTTCTTC. Protein product: CAIQERVTDEQFF.

The sample holds a few counts of this clonotype. J is TRBJ1-4 and V is TRBV7-8; no reliable D call. The germline gives CDR1 SGHVS, CDR2 FQNEAQ. The CDR3 has 14 residues. Trimming cost V 1 base and J 9 bases, with 12 bases left between them. Written as DNA, the CDR3 is TGTGCCAGCAGCTTAGAGGTGCGAGGCCAAAAACTGTTTTTT. Amino acids: CASSLEVRGQKLFF.

There are many counts of this clonotype. This chain uses TRBV2 with TRBJ2-1; unclear D gene. The CDR3 extends over 12 amino acids. V shed 5 bases and J shed 5 bases, with 7 bases lying between them. The V gene's germline CDR1 is SNHLY and CDR2 FYNNEI. The CDR3 DNA reads TGTGCCAGCAGTTACTCTGACAATGAGCAGTTCTTC. Its translation is CASSYSDNEQFF.

V is TRBV2 and J is TRBJ2-1; 10 nucleotides agree with TRBD1. The J segment lost 1 base and the V segment lost 7 bases, leaving 7 bases of the junction unmatched. Germline V gene sequence: CDR1 SNHLY, CDR2 FYNNEI. The CDR3 has 16 amino acids. The CDR3 sequence: CASTTTGGASYNEQFF. The CDR3 bases are TGTGCCAGCACTACGACAGGGGGCGCTTCCTACAATGAGCAGTTCTTC.

V gene TRBV6-1 combines with J gene TRBJ1-1; D perhaps matches TRBD1 (6 bases). The CDR3 loop spans 12 amino acids. The V end lost 8 bases, the J end lost 7 bases, and 14 bases lay between the germline ends. Germline CDR1 MNHNS, CDR2 SASEGT. The CDR3 nucleotides are TGTGCCAGCGGCTGGGAGGGACATGAAGCTTTCTTT. Protein sequence: CASGWEGHEAFF.

This clonotype was seen ten or more times. CDR3 sequence: CSALRTGRETQYF. In DNA form, the CDR3 reads TGCAGTGCCCTGAGGACAGGGAGAGAGACCCAGTACTTC. The chain employs TRBV20-1 and TRBJ2-5; 8 bases fit TRBD1. CDR1 DFQATT and CDR2 SNEGSKA come from the germline V gene (reference sequence). Germline trimming cut 6 bases from V and 4 bases from J; bases unmatched to any gene: 7. The CDR3 extends over 13 amino acids.

This clonotype was observed at least ten times. This chain links TRBV11-2 with TRBJ2-1, with 11 bases that match TRBD2. Trimming removed 3 bases from V and 3 bases from J; junction bases left unmatched: 1. The CDR3 is made up of 15 amino acids. Per germline, CDR1 SGHAT and CDR2 FQNNGV. The CDR3 spells CASSFGTSGYNEQFF. The CDR3 coding sequence is TGTGCCAGCAGCTTTGGGACTAGCGGCTACAATGAGCAGTTCTTC.

This clonotype was detected many times. The gene calls are TRBV12-3 or TRBV12-4 and TRBJ1-5; D unclear. The CDR3 totals 14 residues. V was shortened by 1 base and J by 7 bases, with 11 bases between the two germline ends. CDR3: CASSLEGAGQPQHF. CDR3 DNA sequence: TGTGCCAGCAGTTTAGAGGGTGCCGGCCAGCCCCAGCATTTT.

This clonotype was counted between two and nine times. The rearrangement uses TRBV5-6 and TRBJ1-3; D may be TRBD1 (6 bases). From germline, CDR1 is SGHDT and CDR2 YYEEEE. V was cut by 1 base and J by 4 bases, with 12 bases left in between. The CDR3 extends over 15 amino acids. CDR3 sequence reads: CASSLLGTLGNTIYF. The CDR3 bases are TGTGCCAGCAGCTTGTTGGGGACACTAGGAAACACCATATATTTT.

This clonotype was recorded many times. The chain combines TRBV27 with TRBJ1-5, with D hard to call. The CDR3 contains 12 residues. Trimming left V 3 bases short and J 4 bases short, with 4 bases between. The germline gives CDR1 MNHEY, CDR2 SMNVEV (reference sequence). The CDR3 loop is CASSFRNQPQHF. The CDR3 coding sequence is TGTGCCAGCAGTTTCAGGAATCAGCCCCAGCATTTT.

This clonotype was counted many times. CDR3 sequence reads: CASSVRTGYQETQYF. In DNA, the CDR3 is TGTGCCAGCAGTGTCCGAACAGGGTACCAAGAGACCCAGTACTTC. The chain couples TRBV6-1 to TRBJ2-5; TRBD1 is a possible D gene (6 bases). Germline CDR1 MNHNS, CDR2 SASEGT. The V end was cut by 4 bases, the J end by 0 bases, with 12 bases between. The CDR3 spans 15 residues.

The V gene is TRBV30, the J gene TRBJ1-5; 7 bases are a match to TRBD1. This CDR3 region has 17 residues. CDR1 is GTSNPN, CDR2 SVGIG, per germline (reference sequence). Trimming removed 1 base from V and 1 base from J; junction bases left unmatched: 10. The CDR3 DNA is TGTGCCTGGAGTGGAGACAGGGAGTTTCGAAGCAATCAGCCCCAGCATTTT. The encoded protein is CAWSGDREFRSNQPQHF.

The CDR3 bases are TGTGCCAGCAGTATAATGGGACAGGGGGCGAGGGAGCAGTACTTC. This translates into CASSIMGQGAREQYF. This chain connects TRBV27 to TRBJ2-7; 12 bases fit TRBD1. This CDR3 has 15 amino acids. The germline CDR1 and CDR2 sequences are MNHEY and SMNVEV (reference sequence). After removal of 5 bases from V and 7 bases from J, the junction contained 9 bases not matched to a gene.

This clonotype was observed a handful of times. This sequence joins TRBV19 and TRBJ2-5; D is perhaps TRBD1 (6 bases). The V end was cut by 3 bases, the J end by 4 bases, with 12 bases between. The CDR3 has 14 residues. CDR1 is LNHDA, CDR2 SQIVND, per germline (reference sequence). The CDR3: CASSMGDNRETQYF. CDR3 sequence (DNA): TGTGCCAGTAGTATGGGGGACAACCGAGAGACCCAGTACTTC. Together with reference TRBV19 and TRBJ2-5, the CDR3 gives the full variable domain: DGGITQSPKYLFRKEGQNVTLSCEQNLNHDAMYWYRQDPGQGLRLIYYSQIVNDFQKGDIAEGYSVSREKKESFPLTVTSAQKNPTAFYLCASSMGDNRETQYFGPGTRLLVL.

The sample holds many counts of this clonotype. The chain's CDR3 is CASSAVQEGGYTF. CDR3 in DNA: TGCGCCAGCAGCGCCGTACAGGAGGGGGGCTACACCTTC. The chain joins TRBV5-1 to TRBJ1-2; D might be TRBD1 (5 bases). CDR1 and CDR2 (germline): SGHRS, YFSETQ. There are 13 residues in the CDR3. Trimming stripped 4 bases from V and 8 bases from J, with 15 bases between.